This T cell receptor (beta chain) is drawn from a study of blood T cells in healthy people across ages. Looking at the study overall: About one barcoded beta molecule per two T cells was the capture yield of template switching.

As concerns this clonotype: Its antigen is still unknown.

Combining a sample-barcoded 5' primer with a J-beta primer mix, a second PCR ran for roughly 7 to 12 cycles. A 12-random-nucleotide template-switch adaptor tagged each cDNA molecule. TCRdb fed the 5' RACE reads into MiXCR, producing one record per CDR3 protein. The sample lists roughly 1.4 million distinct CDR3 sequences, approximately 59% occurring once. Trimming cost V 5 bases and J 3 bases; bases outside gene matches: 3. This CDR3 comprises 15 residues. Germline CDR1 reads SEHNR; CDR2 reads FQNEAQ (reference sequence). Study-wide results and caveats: PBMCs went unsorted, and a conclusive naive versus antigen-experienced comparison was therefore prevented. Per-million-T-cell TCR beta diversity fell roughly linearly with age.

Source material: blood. This chain links TRBV7-9 with TRBJ2-7, with 14 bases fitting TRBD2. The source of this sequence is a man younger than 30 in good health. The CDR3 region is CASSGGTSGSYEQYF. As DNA, the CDR3 is TGTGCCAGCAGCGGCGGGACTAGCGGGAGCTACGAGCAGTACTTC. The variable domain in full, completed from reference TRBV7-9 and TRBJ2-7, reads DTGVSQNPRHKITKRGQNVTFRCDPISEHNRLYWYRQTLGQGPEFLTYFQNEAQLEKSRLLSDRFSAERPKGSFSTLEIQRTEQGDSAMYLCASSGGTSGSYEQYFGPGTRLTVT.